The present entry profiles one TCR beta chain with its context. No antigen is known for it. Trimming took 0 bases from V and 1 from J, leaving 13 bases between them. This CDR3 region has 16 residues. Germline-derived CDR1 and CDR2 are SGDLS and YYNGEE. This specimen comes from a study of B cell selection in AIRE deficiency. Study observations and caveats: With only TCRbeta sequenced, less than 45% of shared healthy Treg sequences overlapped Tconv. Shorter CDR3s marked shared Treg sequences, biased toward few non-templated insertions. Of a few thousand shared Treg TCRbeta sequences, around 32% were healthy-only, about 8.6% patient-only.

Sorted regulatory T cells were CD4-positive, CD25-high and CD127-low or negative. In the original processing: Patients' Tregs yielded approximately 52,000 distinct TCRbeta sequences; donors' 85,000 to 100,000. Method: immunoSEQ multiplex PCR; TCRdb's copy keeps in-frame clones and lacks some. That table is the source of V, J and clone size, and D and trimming were worked out from the DNA. The table has 12,000 to 15,000 clones, 93% seen once; the top ten hold approximately 1%. Material: Tregs sorted from PBMCs. The chain carries TRBV9 and TRBJ1-1; D possibly corresponds to TRBD1 (6 bases). This TCR came from a human donor with AIRE deficiency. The CDR3 DNA reads TGTGCCAGCAGCGTAGACCCGCTACAGGGGAACACTGAAGCTTTCTTT. Residues: CASSVDPLQGNTEAFF.